This section outlines one T cell receptor (beta chain) sequence together with its context. Its antigen is undetermined. The CDR3 is 16 residues long. The V end was cut by 2 bases, the J end by 3 bases, with 18 bases between. Germline V CDR1 and CDR2: SGDLS, YYNGEE. These data originate in a study of cytomegalovirus exposure and HLA in healthy donors. Overall study results and limits: Most TCR beta V segments were productive about 90% or about 30% of the time in an earlier analysis.

The PCR had 60 Vbeta and 13 Jbeta primers. Clones were sequenced by immunoSEQ multiplex PCR, and TCRdb holds only the in-frame ones, with some missing. The sample includes roughly 120,000 clones, around 78% of them seen just once. The specimen sequenced was PBMCs. The sequence came from a man aged 35-49 years in good health and CMV-seronegative. The chain carries TRBV9 and TRBJ2-7; perhaps TRBD1 as D (6 bases). CDR3 amino acids: CASSVGSGATHYEQYF. DNA of the CDR3: TGTGCCAGCAGCGTCGGGTCAGGGGCAACCCACTACGAGCAGTACTTC.